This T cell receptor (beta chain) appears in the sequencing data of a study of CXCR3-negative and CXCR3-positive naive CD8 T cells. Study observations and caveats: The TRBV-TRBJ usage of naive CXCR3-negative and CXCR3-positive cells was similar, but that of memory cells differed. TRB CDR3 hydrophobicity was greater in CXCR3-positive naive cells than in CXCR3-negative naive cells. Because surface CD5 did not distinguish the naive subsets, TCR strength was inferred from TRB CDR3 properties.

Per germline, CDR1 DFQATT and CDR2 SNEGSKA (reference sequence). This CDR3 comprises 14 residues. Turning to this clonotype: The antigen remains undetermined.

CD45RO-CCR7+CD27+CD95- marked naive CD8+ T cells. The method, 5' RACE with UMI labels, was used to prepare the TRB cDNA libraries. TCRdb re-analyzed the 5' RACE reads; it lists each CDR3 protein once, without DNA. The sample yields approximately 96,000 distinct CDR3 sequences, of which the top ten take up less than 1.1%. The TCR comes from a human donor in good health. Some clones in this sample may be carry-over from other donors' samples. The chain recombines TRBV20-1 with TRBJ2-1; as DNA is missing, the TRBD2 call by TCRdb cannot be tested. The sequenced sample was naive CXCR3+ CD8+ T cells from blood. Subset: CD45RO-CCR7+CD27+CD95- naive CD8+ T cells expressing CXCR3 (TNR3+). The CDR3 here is CSARAGGGANEQFF.